This record looks at one T cell receptor (beta chain) sequence and its context. The data stem from a study of shared clonotypes between healthy human individuals. TCRdb's copy holds only in-frame clones and misses some; the assay was immunoSEQ multiplex PCR. The table has around 500,000 clones, around 80% seen once; the top ten hold approximately 12%. V lost 2 bases to trimming and J lost 4 bases; unmatched junction nucleotides: 5. In germline, CDR1 is MNHEY, CDR2 SMNVEV (reference sequence). The CDR3 has 15 residues. The receptor was derived from a woman aged 40 to 50 in good health. Some clones in this sample may be carry-over from other donors' samples. V and J are TRBV27 and TRBJ1-5; 7 bases fit TRBD1. The sequencing input was PBMCs. The CDR3 DNA reads as TGTGCCAGCAGTTTAGGGACAGCCCTGAATCAGCCCCAGCATTTT. It yields the protein CASSLGTALNQPQHF.